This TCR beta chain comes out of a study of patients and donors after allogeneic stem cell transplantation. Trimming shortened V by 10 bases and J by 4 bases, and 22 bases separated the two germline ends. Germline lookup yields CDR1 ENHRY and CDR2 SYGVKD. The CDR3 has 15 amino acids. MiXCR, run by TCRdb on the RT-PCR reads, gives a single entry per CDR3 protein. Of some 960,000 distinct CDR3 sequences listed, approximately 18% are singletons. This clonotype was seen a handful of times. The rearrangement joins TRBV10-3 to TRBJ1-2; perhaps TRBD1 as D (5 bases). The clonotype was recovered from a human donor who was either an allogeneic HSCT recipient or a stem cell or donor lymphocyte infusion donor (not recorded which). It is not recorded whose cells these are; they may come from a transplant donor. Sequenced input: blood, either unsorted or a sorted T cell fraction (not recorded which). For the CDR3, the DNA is TGTGCCAGCGCTAACGTTGGGGTGGGACCCTATGGCTACACCTTC. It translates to CASANVGVGPYGYTF.